The source of this T cell receptor beta chain is a study of T cell repertoires in cytomegalovirus infection. Study findings and constraints: HLA-C-restricted CMV-specific TCR beta clonotypes were dominant in the ex vivo response. Of the TCR beta families, the public ones yielded a cumulative frequency that identified carriers of CMV plus the relevant HLA.

MiXCR, run by TCRdb on the reads, gives a single entry per CDR3 protein. The repertoire holds about 530,000 distinct CDR3 sequences, more than 20% seen once, with less than 15% in the top ten. The CDR3 spans 16 residues. The germline V gene has CDR1 SGHTA and CDR2 FQGNSA. The V gene lost 4 bases and the J gene lost 1 base, with 15 bases spanning the gap. Worth noting for this clonotype: Its antigen is not identified.

The TCR comes from a human donor in good health (CMV status not recorded). Some clones in this sample may be carry-over from other donors' samples. The sample comprised PBMCs. The V call is TRBV7-2, the J call TRBJ2-3; tentative D call: TRBD2 (5 bases). This CDR3 is CASSYGIFRGTDTQYF. CDR3 DNA: TGTGCCAGCAGCTACGGGATCTTTCGGGGCACAGATACGCAGTATTTT.